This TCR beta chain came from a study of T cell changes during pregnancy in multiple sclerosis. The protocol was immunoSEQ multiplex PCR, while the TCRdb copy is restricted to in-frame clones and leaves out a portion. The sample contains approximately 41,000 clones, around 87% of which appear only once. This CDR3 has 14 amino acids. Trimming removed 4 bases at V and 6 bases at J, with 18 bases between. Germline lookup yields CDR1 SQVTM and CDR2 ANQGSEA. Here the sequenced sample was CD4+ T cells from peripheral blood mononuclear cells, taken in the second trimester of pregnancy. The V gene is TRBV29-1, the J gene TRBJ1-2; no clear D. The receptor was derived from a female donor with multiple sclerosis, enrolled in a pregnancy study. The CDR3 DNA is TGCAGCGTTGCCGCCTTGAGGGAGCCCCATGGCTACACCTTC. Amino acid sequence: CSVAALREPHGYTF.